A single sample is the source of the 8 T cell receptor beta chains below, sequenced in a study of T cells in localized non-small cell lung cancer. Produced via immunoSEQ multiplex PCR; TCRdb's table is partial and in-frame only. This table has 75,000 to 80,000 clones, 85% to 90% appearing once. Material: peripheral blood, obtained before any cancer treatment. Receptors originate from a woman aged 40-69 years with stage I squamous cell lung carcinoma.

The rearrangement uses TRBV6-6 and TRBJ1-5, with a tentative D call TRBD1 (5 bases). This CDR3 comprises 15 residues. The germline V gene encodes CDR1 MNHNY and CDR2 SVGAGI (reference sequence). The ends were cut back, 6 bases at V and 1 base at J, with 13 bases in the middle. The CDR3 protein is CASSPGAFSNQPQHF. CDR3 coding DNA: TGTGCCAGCAGCCCCGGGGCATTCAGCAATCAGCCCCAGCATTTT.

The CDR3: CASSPMTGLGEQYF. The CDR3 nucleotides read TGTGCCAGTAGTCCGATGACGGGGCTCGGCGAGCAGTACTTC. The chain combines TRBV19 with TRBJ2-7; D possibly uses TRBD1 or TRBD2 (5 bases each). Per the germline V gene, CDR1 is LNHDA and CDR2 is SQIVND (reference sequence). This CDR3 is 14 amino acids long. Deletions cut 5 bases from V and 6 bases from J, with 17 bases between.

The genes are TRBV7-2 and TRBJ2-5, with D unclear. Trimming cost V 0 bases and J 6 bases, with 11 bases left between them. Germline lookup yields CDR1 SGHTA and CDR2 FQGNSA. This CDR3 spans 14 amino acids. In DNA form, the CDR3 reads TGTGCCAGCAGCTTAGCTAGCAAGAGAAAGACCCAGTACTTC. Translation: CASSLASKRKTQYF.

This clone has just one count. The chain couples TRBV2 to TRBJ2-2; D is possibly TRBD2 (5 bases). Deletions cut 6 bases from V and 3 bases from J, with 14 bases between. Per germline, CDR1 SNHLY and CDR2 FYNNEI. The CDR3 consists of 15 residues. The CDR3 DNA is TGTGCCAGCAGCCCCAGAGGGCTCGACACCGGGGAGCTGTTTTTT. Translating it yields CASSPRGLDTGELFF. Filled out from reference TRBV2 and TRBJ2-2, the complete variable domain reads EPEVTQTPSHQVTQMGQEVILRCVPISNHLYFYWYRQILGQKVEFLVSFYNNEISEKSEIFDDQFSVERPDGSNFTLKIRSTKLEDSAMYFCASSPRGLDTGELFFGEGSRLTVL.

This chain joins TRBV30 and TRBJ1-5; 7 bases match TRBD1. Germline trimming cut 2 bases from V and 2 bases from J; bases unmatched to any gene: 9. The CDR3 has 16 amino acids. Looked up from germline, CDR1 is GTSNPN and CDR2 is SVGIG (reference sequence). CDR3 amino acids: CAWSHSSDRRNQPQHF. DNA of the CDR3: TGTGCCTGGAGTCATTCTTCGGACAGGCGCAATCAGCCCCAGCATTTT. Based on the CDR3 plus reference TRBV30 and TRBJ1-5, the full variable domain is SQTIHQWPATLVQPVGSPLSLECTVEGTSNPNLYWYRQAAGRGLQLLFYSVGIGQISSEVPQNLSASRPQDRQFILSSKKLLLSDSGFYLCAWSHSSDRRNQPQHFGDGTRLSIL.

The chain carries TRBV7-8 and TRBJ2-5; no clear D gene. V was shortened by 6 bases and J by 4 bases, with 9 bases between the two germline ends. Per germline, CDR1 SGHVS and CDR2 FQNEAQ. The CDR3 consists of 12 residues. The CDR3 DNA reads TGTGCCAGCAGTTATCTAGGAGAGACCCAGTACTTC. This sequence encodes CASSYLGETQYF.

The V and J genes are TRBV29-1 and TRBJ2-5; possibly TRBD1 or TRBD2 for D (5 bases each). V lost 7 bases, J lost 0 bases, and 21 bases lay in between. CDR3 length: 16 residues. In germline, CDR1 is SQVTM, CDR2 ANQGSEA. The chain's CDR3 is CSAVAGTSYDQETQYF. The CDR3 nucleotides read TGCAGCGCCGTTGCCGGGACCTCTTATGACCAAGAGACCCAGTACTTC.

The chain joins TRBV27 to TRBJ2-7; 7 bases align to TRBD2. The V gene end was trimmed by 5 bases and the J gene end by 3 bases; junction bases not matched to a gene: 7. From germline, CDR1 is MNHEY and CDR2 SMNVEV (reference sequence). This CDR3 contains 14 residues. The CDR3 sequence is CASSPPSGLYEQYF. The CDR3 DNA is TGTGCCAGCAGTCCCCCTAGCGGACTCTACGAGCAGTACTTC.